What follows describes a single T cell receptor (beta chain). What was amplified from RNA transcripts were TCR beta CDR3 regions. Initially, a first-round RT-PCR of the TCR CDR3 employed the HTBI primer set. Each CDR3 protein is one row after TCRdb ran MiXCR on the multiplex PCR reads. In the table there are 500,000 to 750,000 distinct CDR3 sequences, about a sixth of which are singletons. The V gene's germline CDR1 is SGHRS and CDR2 YFSETQ. The CDR3 runs 18 residues. V trimming: 3 bases; J trimming: 1 base; junction bases outside the gene matches: 14. These data originate in a study of T cells in Graves' hyperthyroidism and ophthalmopathy. An approximately 10 ml volume of fresh peripheral blood provided the PBMCs.

Sequenced material: blood. The rearrangement uses TRBV5-1 and TRBJ2-7, with 9 bases identical to TRBD1. This TCR came from a woman younger than 45 with Graves' hyperthyroidism. The CDR3 loop is CASSSPGQGRWGSYEQYF. CDR3 nucleotide sequence: TGCGCCAGCAGCTCACCGGGACAGGGTCGTTGGGGATCCTACGAGCAGTACTTC.